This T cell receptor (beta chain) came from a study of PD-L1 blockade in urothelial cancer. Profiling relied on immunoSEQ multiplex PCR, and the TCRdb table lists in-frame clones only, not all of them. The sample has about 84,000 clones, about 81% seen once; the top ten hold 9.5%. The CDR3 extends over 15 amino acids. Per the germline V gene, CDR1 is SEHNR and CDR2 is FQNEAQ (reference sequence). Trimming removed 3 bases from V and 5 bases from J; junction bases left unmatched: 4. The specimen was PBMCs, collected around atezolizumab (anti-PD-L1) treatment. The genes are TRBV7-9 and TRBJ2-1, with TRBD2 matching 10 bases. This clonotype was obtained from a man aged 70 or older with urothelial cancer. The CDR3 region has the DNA TGTGCCAGCAGCTTCGGGACTAGCGTCAACAATGAGCAGTTCTTC. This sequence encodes CASSFGTSVNNEQFF.